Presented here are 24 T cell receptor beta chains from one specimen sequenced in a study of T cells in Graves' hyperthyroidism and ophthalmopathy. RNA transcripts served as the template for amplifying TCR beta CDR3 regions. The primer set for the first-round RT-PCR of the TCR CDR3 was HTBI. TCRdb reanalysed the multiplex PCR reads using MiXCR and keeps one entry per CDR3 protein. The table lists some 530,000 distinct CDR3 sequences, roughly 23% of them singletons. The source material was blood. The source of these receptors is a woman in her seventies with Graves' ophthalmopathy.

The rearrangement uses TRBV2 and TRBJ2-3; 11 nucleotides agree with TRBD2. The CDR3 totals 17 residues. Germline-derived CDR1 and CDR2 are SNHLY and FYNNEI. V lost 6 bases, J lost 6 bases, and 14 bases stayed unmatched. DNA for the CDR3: TGTGCCAGCAGCTTCGGACTAGCGGGTCTGGGGGGGGATACGCAGTATTTT. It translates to CASSFGLAGLGGDTQYF.

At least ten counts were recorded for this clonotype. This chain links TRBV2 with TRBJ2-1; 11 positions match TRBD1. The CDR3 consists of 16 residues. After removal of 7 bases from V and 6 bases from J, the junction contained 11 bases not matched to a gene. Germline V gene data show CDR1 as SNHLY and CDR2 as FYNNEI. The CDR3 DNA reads TGTGCCAGCATGAGGCGTGGACAGGGGGCGCGCAATGAGCAGTTCTTC. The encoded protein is CASMRRGQGARNEQFF.

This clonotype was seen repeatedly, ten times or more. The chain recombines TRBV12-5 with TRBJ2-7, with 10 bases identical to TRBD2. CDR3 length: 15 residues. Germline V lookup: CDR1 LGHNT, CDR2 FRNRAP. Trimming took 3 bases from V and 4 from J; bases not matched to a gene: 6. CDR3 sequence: CASGFQAGGPYEQYF. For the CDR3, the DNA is TGTGCTAGTGGTTTCCAAGCGGGAGGGCCTTACGAGCAGTACTTC.

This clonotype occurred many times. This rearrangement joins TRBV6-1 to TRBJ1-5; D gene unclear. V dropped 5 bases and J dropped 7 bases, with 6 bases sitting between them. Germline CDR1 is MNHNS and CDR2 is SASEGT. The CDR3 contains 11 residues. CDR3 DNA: TGTGCCAGCAGTTCCTTCCAGCCCCAGCATTTT. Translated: CASSSFQPQHF.

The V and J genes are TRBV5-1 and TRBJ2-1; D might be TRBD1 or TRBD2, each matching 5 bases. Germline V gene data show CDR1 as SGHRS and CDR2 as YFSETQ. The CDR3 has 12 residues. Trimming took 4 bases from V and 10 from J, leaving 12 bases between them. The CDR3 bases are TGCGCCAGCAGCCCTGGGACGCGGGAGCAGTTCTTC. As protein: CASSPGTREQFF.

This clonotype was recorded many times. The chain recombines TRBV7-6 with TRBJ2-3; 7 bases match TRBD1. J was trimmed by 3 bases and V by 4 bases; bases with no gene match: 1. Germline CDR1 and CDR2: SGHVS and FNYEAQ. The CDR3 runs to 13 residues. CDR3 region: CASSSGQTDTQYF. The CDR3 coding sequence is TGTGCCAGCAGCTCGGGACAGACAGATACGCAGTATTTT. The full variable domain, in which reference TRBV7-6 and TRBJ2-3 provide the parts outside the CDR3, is GAGVSQSPRYKVTKRGQDVALRCDPISGHVSLYWYRQALGQGPEFLTYFNYEAQQDKSGLPNDRFSAERPEGSISTLTIQRTEQRDSAMYRCASSSGQTDTQYFGPGTRLTVL.

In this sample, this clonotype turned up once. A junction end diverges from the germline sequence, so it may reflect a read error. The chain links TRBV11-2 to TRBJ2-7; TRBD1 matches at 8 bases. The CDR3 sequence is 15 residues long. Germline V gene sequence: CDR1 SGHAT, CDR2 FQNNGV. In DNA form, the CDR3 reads TGTGCCAGCGGCTTAGTCCGGACAGGGTCCTACGAGCAGTACTTC. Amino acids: CASGLVRTGSYEQYF.

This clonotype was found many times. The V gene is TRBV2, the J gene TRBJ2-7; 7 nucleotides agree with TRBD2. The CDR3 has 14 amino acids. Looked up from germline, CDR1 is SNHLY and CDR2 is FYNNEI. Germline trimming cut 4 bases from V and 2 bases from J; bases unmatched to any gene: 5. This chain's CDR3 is CASSGRRGAYEQYF. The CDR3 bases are TGTGCCAGCAGTGGTCGCCGGGGGGCCTACGAGCAGTACTTC.

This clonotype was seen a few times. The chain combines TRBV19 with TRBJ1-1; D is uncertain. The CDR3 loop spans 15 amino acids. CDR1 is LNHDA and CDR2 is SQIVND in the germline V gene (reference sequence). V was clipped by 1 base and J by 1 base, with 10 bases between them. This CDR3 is CASSIAETRNTEAFF. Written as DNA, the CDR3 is TGTGCCAGTAGTATAGCAGAGACACGGAACACTGAAGCTTTCTTT.

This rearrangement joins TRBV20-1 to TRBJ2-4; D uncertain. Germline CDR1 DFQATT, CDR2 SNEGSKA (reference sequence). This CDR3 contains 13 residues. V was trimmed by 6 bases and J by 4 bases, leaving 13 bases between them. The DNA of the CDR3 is TGCAGTGCGGTAGGCCCTGAAAAAAACATTCAGTACTTC. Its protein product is CSAVGPEKNIQYF.

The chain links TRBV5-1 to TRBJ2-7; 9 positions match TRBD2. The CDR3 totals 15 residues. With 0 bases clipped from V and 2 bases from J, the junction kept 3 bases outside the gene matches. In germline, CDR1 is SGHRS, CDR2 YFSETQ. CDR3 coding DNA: TGCGCCAGCAGCTTGGGACTAGCGGACCCCTACGAGCAGTACTTC. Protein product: CASSLGLADPYEQYF.

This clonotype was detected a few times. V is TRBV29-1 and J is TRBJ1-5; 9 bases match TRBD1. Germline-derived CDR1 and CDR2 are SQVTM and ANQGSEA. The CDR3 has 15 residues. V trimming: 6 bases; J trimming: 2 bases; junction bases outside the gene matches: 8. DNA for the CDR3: TGCAGCGTCGCTACAGGGGGCGATGGCAATCAGCCCCAGCATTTT. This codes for CSVATGGDGNQPQHF. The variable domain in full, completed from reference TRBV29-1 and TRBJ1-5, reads SAVISQKPSRDICQRGTSLTIQCQVDSQVTMMFWYRQQPGQSLTLIATANQGSEATYESGFVIDKFPISRPNLTFSTLTVSNMSPEDSSIYLCSVATGGDGNQPQHFGDGTRLSIL.

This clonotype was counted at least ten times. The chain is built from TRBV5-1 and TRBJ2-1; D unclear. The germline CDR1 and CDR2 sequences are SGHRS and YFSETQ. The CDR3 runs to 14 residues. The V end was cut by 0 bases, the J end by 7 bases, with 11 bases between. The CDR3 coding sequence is TGCGCCAGCAGCTTGGCCGTGACGCGGAATGAGCAGTTCTTC. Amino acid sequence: CASSLAVTRNEQFF.

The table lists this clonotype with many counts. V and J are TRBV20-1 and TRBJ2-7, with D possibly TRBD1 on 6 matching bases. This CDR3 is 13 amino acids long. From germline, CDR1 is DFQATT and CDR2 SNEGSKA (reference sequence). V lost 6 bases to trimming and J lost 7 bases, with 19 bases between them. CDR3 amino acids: CSARRPGAEEQYF. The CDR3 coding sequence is TGCAGTGCCCGACGCCCAGGGGCGGAAGAGCAGTACTTC.

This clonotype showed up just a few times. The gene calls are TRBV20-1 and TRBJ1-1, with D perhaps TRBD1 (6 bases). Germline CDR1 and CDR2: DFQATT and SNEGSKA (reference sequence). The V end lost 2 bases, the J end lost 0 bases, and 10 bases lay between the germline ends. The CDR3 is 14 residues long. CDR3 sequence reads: CSARHRALNTEAFF. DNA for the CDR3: TGCAGTGCTAGACACAGGGCCTTGAACACTGAAGCTTTCTTT.

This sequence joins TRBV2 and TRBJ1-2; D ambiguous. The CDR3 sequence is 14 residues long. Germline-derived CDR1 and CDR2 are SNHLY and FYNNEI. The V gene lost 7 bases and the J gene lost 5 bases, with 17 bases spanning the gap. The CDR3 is CASKLDGDLYGYTF. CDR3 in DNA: TGTGCCAGCAAACTGGACGGAGATCTATATGGCTACACCTTC. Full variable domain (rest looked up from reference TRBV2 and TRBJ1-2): EPEVTQTPSHQVTQMGQEVILRCVPISNHLYFYWYRQILGQKVEFLVSFYNNEISEKSEIFDDQFSVERPDGSNFTLKIRSTKLEDSAMYFCASKLDGDLYGYTFGSGTRLTVV.

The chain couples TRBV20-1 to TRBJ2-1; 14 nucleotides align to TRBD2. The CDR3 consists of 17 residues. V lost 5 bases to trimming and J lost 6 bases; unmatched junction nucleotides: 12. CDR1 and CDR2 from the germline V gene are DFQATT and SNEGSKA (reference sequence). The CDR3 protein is CSALKGTSGSGRNEQFF. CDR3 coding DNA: TGCAGTGCTCTCAAGGGGACTAGCGGGAGCGGTCGCAATGAGCAGTTCTTC.

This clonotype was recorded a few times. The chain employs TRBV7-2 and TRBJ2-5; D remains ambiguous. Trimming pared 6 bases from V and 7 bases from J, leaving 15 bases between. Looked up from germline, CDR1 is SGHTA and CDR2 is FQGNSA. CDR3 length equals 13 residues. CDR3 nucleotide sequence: TGTGCCAGCAGGTCCAGCCCAGCAGGGACCCAGTACTTC. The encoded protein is CASRSSPAGTQYF.

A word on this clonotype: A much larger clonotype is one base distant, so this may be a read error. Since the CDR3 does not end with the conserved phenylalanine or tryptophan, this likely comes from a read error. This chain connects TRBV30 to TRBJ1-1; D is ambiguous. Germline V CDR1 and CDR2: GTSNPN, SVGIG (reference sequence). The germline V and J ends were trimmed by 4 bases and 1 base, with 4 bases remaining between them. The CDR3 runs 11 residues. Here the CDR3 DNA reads TGTGCCTGGAACCCGAACACTGAAGCTTTCTCT. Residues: CAWNPNTEAFS.

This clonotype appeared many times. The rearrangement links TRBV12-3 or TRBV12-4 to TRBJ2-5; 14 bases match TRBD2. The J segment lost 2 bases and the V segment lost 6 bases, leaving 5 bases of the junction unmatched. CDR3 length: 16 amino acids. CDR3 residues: CASRRLAGGKQETQYF. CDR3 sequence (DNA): TGTGCCAGCAGACGACTAGCGGGAGGGAAACAAGAGACCCAGTACTTC.

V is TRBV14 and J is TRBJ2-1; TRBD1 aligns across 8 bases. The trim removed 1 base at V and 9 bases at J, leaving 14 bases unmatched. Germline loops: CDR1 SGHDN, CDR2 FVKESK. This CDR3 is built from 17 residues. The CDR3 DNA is TGTGCCAGCAGCCAAGGGGGCCCGAGACAGGGGTATAGTGAGCAGTTCTTC. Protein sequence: CASSQGGPRQGYSEQFF.

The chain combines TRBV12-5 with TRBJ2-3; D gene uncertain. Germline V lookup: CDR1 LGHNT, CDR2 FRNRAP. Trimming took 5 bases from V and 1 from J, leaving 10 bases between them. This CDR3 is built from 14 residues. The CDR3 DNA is TGTGCTAGTGGTCCCTCTTGGGGCACAGATACGCAGTATTTT. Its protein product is CASGPSWGTDTQYF.

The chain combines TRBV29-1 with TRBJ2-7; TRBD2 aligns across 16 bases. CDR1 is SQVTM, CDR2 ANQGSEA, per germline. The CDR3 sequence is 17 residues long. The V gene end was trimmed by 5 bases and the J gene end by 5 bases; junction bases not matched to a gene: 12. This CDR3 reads CSVRGTSGRALGNEQYF. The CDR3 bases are TGCAGCGTTCGCGGGACTAGCGGGAGGGCCCTCGGGAACGAGCAGTACTTC.

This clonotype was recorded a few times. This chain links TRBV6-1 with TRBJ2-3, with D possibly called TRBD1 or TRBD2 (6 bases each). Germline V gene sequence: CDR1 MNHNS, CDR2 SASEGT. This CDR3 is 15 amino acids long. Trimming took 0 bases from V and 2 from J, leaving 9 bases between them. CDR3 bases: TGTGCCAGCAGTGAAGCGGGGGGCCTCACAGATACGCAGTATTTT. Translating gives CASSEAGGLTDTQYF.